These 10 T cell receptor beta chains were all obtained from the same sample, sequenced in a study of T cells in Graves' hyperthyroidism and ophthalmopathy. Using RNA transcripts as the source, TCR beta CDR3 regions were amplified. TCR CDR3 underwent first-round RT-PCR with the HTBI primer set. TCRdb fed the multiplex PCR reads into MiXCR, producing one record per CDR3 protein. Of hundreds of thousands of distinct CDR3 sequences listed, roughly 46% were seen once; the top ten hold roughly 7.2%. Sequencing used peripheral blood or thyroid tissue (not recorded which). These receptor sequences come from an adult man with Graves' disease, either hyperthyroidism or ophthalmopathy (not recorded which).

The table lists this clonotype with many counts. The chain uses TRBV7-2 and TRBJ1-5; D not resolved. Germline V CDR1 and CDR2: SGHTA, FQGNSA. This CDR3 region has 12 residues. As DNA, the CDR3 is TGTGGATCGGGCCCCTTCAATCAGCCCCAGCATTTT. Translating it yields CGSGPFNQPQHF.

The sample holds a few counts of this clonotype. CDR3 region: CASSSRGQTNTEAFF. CDR3 nucleotide sequence: TGTGCCAGCAGTTCCCGGGGACAGACGAACACTGAAGCTTTCTTT. The chain joins TRBV6-5 to TRBJ1-1; 7 positions match TRBD1. V shed 4 bases and J 1 base; nucleotides not matched to a gene: 6. This CDR3 is 15 amino acids long. Germline V lookup: CDR1 MNHEY, CDR2 SVGAGI.

In its sample, this clonotype was seen once. The chain uses TRBV20-1 and TRBJ2-6; TRBD2 might be the D (5 bases). CDR3 size: 14 residues. The ends were cut back, 6 bases at V and 1 base at J, with 10 bases in the middle. Germline V lookup: CDR1 DFQATT, CDR2 SNEGSKA (reference sequence). In DNA, the CDR3 is TGCAGTGCCAGCGAGGGTTCTGGGGCCAACGTCCTGACTTTC. This translates into CSASEGSGANVLTF.

CDR3: CASSPPNSPYEQYF. The CDR3 DNA reads TGTGCCAGCTCACCACCGAACAGTCCCTACGAGCAGTACTTC. V gene TRBV11-1 combines with J gene TRBJ2-7, with D unclear. This CDR3 contains 14 residues. The V gene lost 8 bases and the J gene lost 2 bases, with 16 bases spanning the gap. The germline gives CDR1 SGHAT, CDR2 FQDESV (reference sequence).

V and J are TRBV29-1 and TRBJ2-5, with TRBD1 matching 7 bases. Germline values: CDR1 SQVTM, CDR2 ANQGSEA. The V segment lost 6 bases and the J segment 0 bases; nucleotides outside the gene matches: 10. This CDR3 is 15 amino acids long. This CDR3 is CSVTRDRPNQETQYF. The CDR3 nucleotides read TGCAGCGTCACCCGGGACAGACCCAACCAAGAGACCCAGTACTTC.

This clonotype was found many times. The chain carries TRBV29-1 and TRBJ1-2, with D maybe TRBD1 (5 bases). The CDR3 is 13 residues long. The ends were cut back, 1 base at V and 5 bases at J, with 11 bases in the middle. Germline CDR1 is SQVTM and CDR2 is ANQGSEA. CDR3 coding DNA: TGCAGCGTTGAAGCGGGGACCGCGTATGGCTACACCTTC. It encodes CSVEAGTAYGYTF.

This clonotype was recorded a few times. This may be a read error: a much more frequent sequence differs by one nucleotide. The chain combines TRBV7-9 with TRBJ2-7; D might be TRBD2 (6 bases). The V end was cut by 4 bases, the J end by 2 bases, with 9 bases between. The germline V gene has CDR1 SEHNR and CDR2 FQNEAQ (reference sequence). This CDR3 is built from 13 residues. The CDR3 loop reads CASSWDSTYEQYF. The CDR3 DNA sequence: TGTGCCAGCAGCTGGGACTCAACCTACGAGCAGTACTTC. Supplemented by reference TRBV7-9 and TRBJ2-7, the full variable domain reads DTGVSQNPRHKITKRGQNVTFRCDPISEHNRLYWYRQTLGQGPEFLTYFQNEAQLEKSRLLSDRFSAERPKGSFSTLEIQRTEQGDSAMYLCASSWDSTYEQYFGPGTRLTVT.

This clonotype occurred many times. V gene TRBV29-1 combines with J gene TRBJ1-1; D is uncertain. Germline CDR1 is SQVTM and CDR2 is ANQGSEA. With 7 bases removed from V and 0 bases from J, the gap between germline ends came to 12 bases. This CDR3 is 13 amino acids long. In DNA, the CDR3 is TGCAGCGCTCAACGGGGTTTGAACACTGAAGCTTTCTTT. This translates into CSAQRGLNTEAFF.

In this sample, this clonotype turned up a few times. The V gene is TRBV20-1, the J gene TRBJ1-2, with unresolved D. Per germline, CDR1 DFQATT and CDR2 SNEGSKA (reference sequence). V lost 4 bases to trimming and J lost 8 bases, with 8 bases between them. This CDR3 contains 10 residues. The CDR3 loop reads CSAITMGYTF. CDR3 nucleotide sequence: TGCAGTGCTATTACGATGGGCTACACCTTC.

The chain's CDR3 is CASSLTSGGAGANVLTF. The CDR3 DNA is TGTGCCAGCAGCCTGACTAGCGGGGGGGCTGGGGCCAACGTCCTGACTTTC. This chain links TRBV7-8 with TRBJ2-6, with 14 positions matching TRBD2. The trim removed 5 bases at V and 2 bases at J, leaving 2 bases unmatched. From germline, CDR1 is SGHVS and CDR2 FQNEAQ. The CDR3 sequence is 17 residues long.